This is a list of T cell receptor beta chains from one sample in a study of Graves' ophthalmopathy and Graves' hyperthyroidism. TCRdb reanalysed the multiplex PCR reads using MiXCR and keeps one entry per CDR3 protein. The sample records about 620,000 distinct CDR3 sequences, about 20% being singletons. Sequencing was performed on peripheral blood. Receptor source: a woman younger than 35 with stable Graves' hyperthyroidism. Some clones in this sample may be carry-over from other donors' samples. CDR3s include the opening cysteine and the closing phenylalanine or tryptophan. D genes are given only for firm matches. Not all rows give a size; the values are once, few, many and, for expanded clones, a class.

j_gene: TRBJ2-7; d_gene: TRBD2; abundance: many; v_gene: TRBV6-5; CDR3nt: TGTGCCAGCAGTTATTCTAGCGGGGGGGCCTACGAGCAGTACTTC; CDR3aa: CASSYSSGGAYEQYF
j_gene: TRBJ2-2; d_gene: NA; abundance: NA; v_gene: TRBV6-5; CDR3nt: TGTGCCAGCAGTTACTTGGACAGTTCCGGGGAGCTGTTTTTT; CDR3aa: CASSYLDSSGELFF
j_gene: TRBJ2-7; d_gene: TRBD2; abundance: NA; v_gene: TRBV20-1; CDR3nt: TGCAGTGCTAGATCCCCGGGATTTGCGGGGGTGTGGTACGAGCAGTACTTC; CDR3aa: CSARSPGFAGVWYEQYF
j_gene: TRBJ2-5; d_gene: TRBD1; abundance: many; v_gene: TRBV28; CDR3nt: TGTGCCAGCAGTCCTATCGCCTCCAAACCGGGACAGTTTATCAAAGAGACCCAGTACTTC; CDR3aa: CASSPIASKPGQFIKETQYF
j_gene: TRBJ1-2; d_gene: NA; abundance: NA; v_gene: TRBV12-3/TRBV12-4; CDR3nt: TGTGCCAGCAGCCGAGGGGGGACCTCAAAAGGCTACACCTTC; CDR3aa: CASSRGGTSKGYTF
j_gene: TRBJ1-5; d_gene: NA; abundance: few; v_gene: TRBV19; CDR3nt: TGTGCCAGTAGTAAACCCCTGTTAGACCAGGGATCGACGCTTGGCCAGCCCCAGCATTTT; CDR3aa: CASSKPLLDQGSTLGQPQHF
j_gene: TRBJ2-5; d_gene: TRBD1; abundance: many; v_gene: TRBV6-1; CDR3nt: TGTGCCAGCAGGGGAGCCGGGACAGTCGGGGAGACCCAGTACTTC; CDR3aa: CASRGAGTVGETQYF
j_gene: TRBJ2-2; d_gene: TRBD2; abundance: NA; v_gene: TRBV18; CDR3nt: TGTGCCAGCTCTTCTAGCGGGAACACCGGGGAGCTGTTTTTT; CDR3aa: CASSSSGNTGELFF
j_gene: TRBJ1-1; d_gene: NA; abundance: many; v_gene: TRBV7-9; CDR3nt: TGTGCCAGCAGCTTAGCAGGGGATCTGAACACTGAAGCTTTCTTT; CDR3aa: CASSLAGDLNTEAFF
j_gene: TRBJ2-5; d_gene: NA; abundance: many; v_gene: TRBV28; CDR3nt: TGTGCCAGCACCCCAGGCGGGCACCAAGAGACCCAGTACTTC; CDR3aa: CASTPGGHQETQYF
j_gene: TRBJ2-2; d_gene: NA; abundance: many; v_gene: TRBV6-5; CDR3nt: TGTGCCAGCAGTTTCACTACCGGGGAGCTGTTTTTT; CDR3aa: CASSFTTGELFF
j_gene: TRBJ1-1; d_gene: NA; abundance: many; v_gene: TRBV27; CDR3nt: TGTGCCAGCAAAACGGGGATGACTGAAGCTTTCTTT; CDR3aa: CASKTGMTEAFF
j_gene: TRBJ2-5; d_gene: NA; abundance: many; v_gene: TRBV11-2; CDR3nt: TGTGCCAGCAGCTTGCAGGGAGCCCTGGAAGAGACCCAGTACTTC; CDR3aa: CASSLQGALEETQYF
j_gene: TRBJ1-5; d_gene: TRBD1; abundance: many; v_gene: TRBV12-3/TRBV12-4; CDR3nt: TGTGCCAGCAGTTTATCGGGACAGGGTTACCAGCCCCAGCATTTT; CDR3aa: CASSLSGQGYQPQHF
j_gene: TRBJ1-2; d_gene: TRBD1; abundance: NA; v_gene: TRBV7-2; CDR3nt: TGTGCCAGCAGCTTAGTGGCAGGGGGCGCTTACGGCTACACCTTC; CDR3aa: CASSLVAGGAYGYTF
j_gene: TRBJ1-1; d_gene: NA; abundance: many; v_gene: TRBV19; CDR3nt: TGTGCCAGTAGTATATCGGATATTGAAGCTTTCTTT; CDR3aa: CASSISDIEAFF
j_gene: TRBJ1-6; d_gene: TRBD1; abundance: NA; v_gene: TRBV4-1; CDR3nt: TGCGCCAGCAGCCAAGAGGGACAGGGGTATTCACCCCTCCACTTT; CDR3aa: CASSQEGQGYSPLHF
j_gene: TRBJ1-6; d_gene: NA; abundance: many; v_gene: TRBV11-2; CDR3nt: TGTGCCAGCAGCTTAGAGGTTATCAATTATTCACCCCTCCACTTT; CDR3aa: CASSLEVINYSPLHF
j_gene: TRBJ2-2; d_gene: NA; abundance: NA; v_gene: TRBV13; CDR3nt: TGTGCCAGCAGCCGGGAAAGGGGCGGGGAGCTGTTTTTT; CDR3aa: CASSRERGGELFF
j_gene: TRBJ1-1; d_gene: NA; abundance: NA; v_gene: TRBV27; CDR3nt: TGTGCCAGCAGTACCCCTGGCCAGCCGAACACTGAAGCTTTCTTT; CDR3aa: CASSTPGQPNTEAFF
j_gene: TRBJ1-1; d_gene: TRBD1; abundance: many; v_gene: TRBV9; CDR3nt: TGTGCCAGCAGCGTAGAACAGGGGGCTGAAGCTTTCTTT; CDR3aa: CASSVEQGAEAFF
j_gene: TRBJ2-2; d_gene: NA; abundance: many; v_gene: TRBV12-3/TRBV12-4; CDR3nt: TGTGCCAGCAGTTTATCGGGGTGGAGGAAGTACACCGGGGAGCTGTTTTTT; CDR3aa: CASSLSGWRKYTGELFF
j_gene: TRBJ2-7; d_gene: NA; abundance: many; v_gene: TRBV12-5; CDR3nt: TGTGCTAGTGGTTTACTCGGGAACGGGTACGAGCAGTACTTC; CDR3aa: CASGLLGNGYEQYF
j_gene: TRBJ1-2; d_gene: NA; abundance: few; v_gene: TRBV28; CDR3nt: TGTGCCAGCAGTTTATCAGTAGAGGGCTACACCTTC; CDR3aa: CASSLSVEGYTF
j_gene: TRBJ2-2; d_gene: NA; abundance: many; v_gene: TRBV10-3; CDR3nt: TGTGCCTCCTCTTACGGGATTGATGACACCGGGGAGCTGTTTTTT; CDR3aa: CASSYGIDDTGELFF
j_gene: TRBJ1-1; d_gene: NA; abundance: many; v_gene: TRBV20-1; CDR3nt: TGCAGTGCCAGACGACAGGCTTCGAACACTGAAGCTTTCTTT; CDR3aa: CSARRQASNTEAFF
j_gene: TRBJ2-4; d_gene: NA; abundance: few; v_gene: TRBV19; CDR3nt: TGTGCCAGTAACGAGGGACGGGGCAAAAACATTCAGTACTTC; CDR3aa: CASNEGRGKNIQYF
j_gene: TRBJ1-6; d_gene: NA; abundance: many; v_gene: TRBV6-1; CDR3nt: TGTGCCAGCAGTCCCAGGGAGGAGAATTCACCCCTCCACTTT; CDR3aa: CASSPREENSPLHF
j_gene: TRBJ1-6; d_gene: TRBD1; abundance: NA; v_gene: TRBV12-3/TRBV12-4; CDR3nt: TGTGCCAGCAGTTTAGCAGGGGGCCATTCACCCCTCCACTTT; CDR3aa: CASSLAGGHSPLHF
j_gene: TRBJ2-7; d_gene: TRBD1; abundance: many; v_gene: TRBV6-1; CDR3nt: TGTGCCAGCAGGGGCTCCGGGACAGGGGACTACGAGCAGTACTTC; CDR3aa: CASRGSGTGDYEQYF
j_gene: TRBJ1-1; d_gene: NA; abundance: NA; v_gene: TRBV12-3/TRBV12-4; CDR3nt: TGTGCCAGCAGCCCCGCCCGGACGAGGAACACTGAAGCTTTCTTT; CDR3aa: CASSPARTRNTEAFF
j_gene: TRBJ1-2; d_gene: NA; abundance: NA; v_gene: TRBV12-3/TRBV12-4; CDR3nt: TGTGCCAGCAGTCCAAATTCCCTTTTCGGGACCGGCTACACCTTC; CDR3aa: CASSPNSLFGTGYTF
j_gene: TRBJ2-2; d_gene: TRBD2; abundance: NA; v_gene: TRBV28; CDR3nt: TGTGCCAGCAGTTTAGGATTAGCGGGAGCTGAGGCCGGGGGGCTGTTTTTT; CDR3aa: CASSLGLAGAEAGGLFF